A single T cell receptor (beta chain) is shown here with its context. The data stem from a study of blood T cell repertoires in COVID-19. Overall study context: Italy, Spain and the United States were the sources of the convalescent and acute COVID-19 samples. PBMCs, B-cell-depleted T cells, or T cells were the source of the cDNA or gDNA that made up the material.

Methods used by the authors: Reference gene primers were amplified, and this amplification served to estimate nucleated cell counts. The assay was immunoSEQ multiplex PCR, and TCRdb's table has in-frame clones only and misses some. D and trimming come from the DNA, and the V and J calls and clone size come from that table. Among approximately 250,000 clones listed, 70% to 85% were seen once. V was pared by 4 bases and J by 4 bases, with 15 bases between. This CDR3 has 15 residues. Looked up from germline, CDR1 is SGDLS and CDR2 is YYNGEE. Sequenced: peripheral blood. This TCR was recovered from a woman aged 40 to 55 who had recovered from COVID-19. This rearrangement joins TRBV9 to TRBJ1-3; tentative D call: TRBD1 (6 bases). CDR3 nucleotides: TGTGCCAGCAGCCCCGGACAGCGCGGCGGAAACACCATATATTTT. It translates to CASSPGQRGGNTIYF.